Listed below are T cell receptor beta chains from one sample, sequenced in a study of T cells expressing NK-cell markers. Reanalyzing the 5' RACE reads, TCRdb keeps one entry per CDR3 protein, without DNA. The sample table includes roughly 390,000 distinct CDR3 sequences. Sequenced sample: blood T cells: a sorted CD56 or NKG2C T cell subset, CD4+ or CD8+ T cells, or bulk PBMC T cells (not recorded which). These receptors were taken from a woman aged 45-65 years in good health. Each CDR3 is given with its conserved first and last residue. Fields, in order: J gene, V gene, CDR3 protein.

J: TRBJ2-3
V: TRBV29-1
CDR3: CSVLRQGRTDTQYF

J: TRBJ2-1
V: TRBV6-5
CDR3: CASSVRTSGFYNEQFF

J: TRBJ2-3
V: TRBV7-2
CDR3: CASSLAPGLGDTQYF

J: TRBJ2-7
V: TRBV14
CDR3: CASSQPTSGRTYEQYF

J: TRBJ2-6
V: TRBV24-1
CDR3: CATSDPGTGASGANVLTF

J: TRBJ2-2
V: TRBV11-2
CDR3: CASSPLAGVYAGELFF

J: TRBJ2-5
V: TRBV15
CDR3: CATSREKRTKETQYF

J: TRBJ2-7
V: TRBV12-3/TRBV12-4
CDR3: CASSMTSTYEQYF

J: TRBJ2-7
V: TRBV20-1
CDR3: CSAISAVSSYEQYF

J: TRBJ1-2
V: TRBV6-5
CDR3: CASSRTGHGYTF

J: TRBJ2-3
V: TRBV6-2/TRBV6-3
CDR3: CASRPLFMGGTDTQYF

J: TRBJ2-5
V: TRBV12-3/TRBV12-4
CDR3: CASRVSGSQFETQYF

J: TRBJ1-3
V: TRBV6-1
CDR3: CASIRSNSGNTIYF

J: TRBJ2-2
V: TRBV7-2
CDR3: CASSLGGSGRAANTGELFF

J: TRBJ2-7
V: TRBV4-1
CDR3: CASSQFSGTSPREQYF

J: TRBJ2-7
V: TRBV20-1
CDR3: CSAIIAGKSSYEQYF

J: TRBJ2-5
V: TRBV6-6
CDR3: CASSPWDSSETQYF

J: TRBJ2-1
V: TRBV4-2
CDR3: CASSQVASSGHYNEQFF

J: TRBJ2-3
V: TRBV20-1
CDR3: CSAGLYGSLTPDTQYF

J: TRBJ1-5
V: TRBV20-1
CDR3: CSARDGIRNQPQHF

J: TRBJ2-3
V: TRBV7-3
CDR3: CASSFQGSLTGDTQYF

J: TRBJ2-5
V: TRBV5-1
CDR3: CASHAGIAESRKTQYF

J: TRBJ2-7
V: TRBV7-3
CDR3: CASSPRRSGPYEQYF

J: TRBJ2-1
V: TRBV29-1
CDR3: CSVELGSDEQFF

J: TRBJ1-3
V: TRBV12-3/TRBV12-4
CDR3: CASSPPGSGIHTIYF

J: TRBJ2-4
V: TRBV29-1
CDR3: CRADNAKNIQYF

J: TRBJ2-7
V: TRBV14
CDR3: CASSHGGSYEQYF

J: TRBJ2-1
V: TRBV28
CDR3: CASYSGLTRSHLTNEQFF

J: TRBJ2-1
V: TRBV5-5
CDR3: CASSPLGMLFF

J: TRBJ2-3
V: TRBV7-8
CDR3: CASKRTDDTDTQYF

J: TRBJ2-5
V: TRBV7-7
CDR3: CASSLNRREGRETQYF

J: TRBJ1-2
V: TRBV20-1
CDR3: CSAARIEGGEYGYTF

J: TRBJ2-3
V: TRBV7-3
CDR3: CASSRVAQTTDTQYF

J: TRBJ2-4
V: TRBV3-1
CDR3: CASSLISGSAKGNIQYF

J: TRBJ2-1
V: TRBV9
CDR3: CASSVGSLAEQFF

J: TRBJ2-2
V: TRBV27
CDR3: CASSLSNRYTGELFF

J: TRBJ2-1
V: TRBV12-5
CDR3: CASGPRLAGGREQFF

J: TRBJ2-1
V: TRBV4-1
CDR3: CASSYLIEYNEQFF

J: TRBJ2-1
V: TRBV20-1
CDR3: CSASLGGRSNEQFF

J: TRBJ2-1
V: TRBV20-1
CDR3: CSARPMTSQLFF

J: TRBJ2-2
V: TRBV20-1
CDR3: CSARRRRLNTGELFF

J: TRBJ2-3
V: TRBV12-3/TRBV12-4
CDR3: CASTYSGTSEDTQYF

J: TRBJ2-1
V: TRBV11-2
CDR3: CASSLGEGALNEQFF

J: TRBJ2-1
V: TRBV6-1
CDR3: CASSEGPTLPYNEQFF

J: TRBJ2-5
V: TRBV12-3/TRBV12-4
CDR3: CASRKNRAKETQYF

J: TRBJ2-1
V: TRBV3-1
CDR3: CASSHIRDRGLDEQFF

J: TRBJ1-4
V: TRBV5-4
CDR3: CASSPWTGGGEKLFF

J: TRBJ2-1
V: TRBV20-1
CDR3: CSAPKTGTSSGNEQFF

J: TRBJ2-7
V: TRBV21-1
CDR3: CASSKVKQGPPISYEQYF

J: TRBJ2-2
V: TRBV4-1
CDR3: CASSRPDLLGGELFF

J: TRBJ2-1
V: TRBV20-1
CDR3: CSAPRRRLAGSNEQFF

J: TRBJ2-3
V: TRBV10-3
CDR3: CAIHGTSGVDTQYF

J: TRBJ2-1
V: TRBV14
CDR3: CASSHRGQTYNEQFF

J: TRBJ2-7
V: TRBV5-1
CDR3: CASSLGGRGAYEQYF

J: TRBJ2-3
V: TRBV4-1
CDR3: CASSQVSGGGEYF

J: TRBJ2-1
V: TRBV6-2/TRBV6-3
CDR3: CASKRKPPDLSYNEQFF

J: TRBJ2-1
V: TRBV29-1
CDR3: CSVVSLEAYNEQFF

J: TRBJ2-1
V: TRBV29-1
CDR3: CSVRRQGISYNEQFF